This TCR beta chain was captured in a study of a mutant IDH1 vaccine in newly diagnosed glioma. The wider study: Treated patients showed a male proportion of about 60%, a female proportion of around 40%, and a mean age of around 40 years. Antecedent treatment encompassed radiotherapy, temozolomide, or their combination; the majority received both.

Trimming at V came to 5 bases and at J to 4 bases, leaving 5 bases not matched to a gene. CDR1 and CDR2 (germline): LGHNA, YNFKEQ. This CDR3 has 15 amino acids. On this clone itself: Antigen: not known.

Sequencing was performed with immunoSEQ multiplex PCR; in TCRdb, only in-frame clones are kept and a portion is missing. The table lists roughly 71,000 clones, around 85% of them singletons. Time point specified: baseline, week 1 (first vaccination visit). Noted treatment: pre-vaccination baseline after standard-of-care therapy. General observations from the study: The vaccine induced immune responses, and these occurred in roughly 93% of patients. Alterations occurring in top peripheral T cell clonotypes seemed unrelated to pseudoprogression.

This TCR came from a man aged 30 to 45 with glioma. This specimen consisted of PBMCs, obtained from a glioma patient treated with radiotherapy, temozolomide or both. This rearrangement joins TRBV4-2 to TRBJ1-6, with 7 bases identical to TRBD1. The CDR3 region is CASSLSGQYNSPLHF. As DNA, the CDR3 is TGTGCCAGCAGCTTGTCGGGACAGTATAATTCACCCCTCCACTTT.